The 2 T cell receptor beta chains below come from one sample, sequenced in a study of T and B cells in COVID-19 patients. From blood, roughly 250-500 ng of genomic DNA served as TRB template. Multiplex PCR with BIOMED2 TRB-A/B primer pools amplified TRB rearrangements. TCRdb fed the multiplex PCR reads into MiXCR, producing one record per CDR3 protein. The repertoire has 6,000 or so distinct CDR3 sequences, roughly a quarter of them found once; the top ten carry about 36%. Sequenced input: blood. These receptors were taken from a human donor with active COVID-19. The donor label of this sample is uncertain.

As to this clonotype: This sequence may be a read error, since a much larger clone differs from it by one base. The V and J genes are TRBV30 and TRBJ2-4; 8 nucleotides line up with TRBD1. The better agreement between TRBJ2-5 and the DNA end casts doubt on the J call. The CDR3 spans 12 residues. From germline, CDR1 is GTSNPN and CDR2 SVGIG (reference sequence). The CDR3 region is CAWRRDRETQYF. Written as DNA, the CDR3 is TGTGCCTGGAGACGGGACAGGGAGACCCAGTACTTC.

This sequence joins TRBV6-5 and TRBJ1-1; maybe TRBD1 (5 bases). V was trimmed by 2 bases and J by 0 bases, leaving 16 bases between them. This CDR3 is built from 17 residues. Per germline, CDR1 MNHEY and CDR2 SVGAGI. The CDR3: CASSYGSGPFLNTEAFF. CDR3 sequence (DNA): TGTGCCAGCAGTTACGGATCGGGACCGTTTCTGAACACTGAAGCTTTCTTT.